This T cell receptor beta chain originates from a study of blood T cell repertoires in COVID-19. Study background: COVID-19 samples from acute and convalescent phases originated in the United States, Italy and Spain. Sources were T cells, B-cell-depleted T cells, or PBMCs; the material itself was cDNA or gDNA.

This clone was seen a few times. Original processing methods: The assay estimated nucleated cells by amplifying reference gene primers. Profiled with immunoSEQ multiplex PCR; TCRdb holds only in-frame clones, not every one. The DNA gave D and trimming, while V, J and clone size come from that table. Among about 16,000 clones listed, less than 90% were seen once. Germline CDR1 and CDR2: SGHAT and FQNNGV. This CDR3 region has 15 residues. Between the trimmed V and J ends, which lost 5 bases and 2 bases, there was a span of 16 bases. Sequenced material: peripheral blood. The chain has TRBV11-2 and TRBJ2-7; D may be TRBD1 (5 bases). This clonotype was obtained from a man aged 60-69 years with acute or convalescent COVID-19. The CDR3 DNA reads TGTGCCAGCAGCCCTCGAACTGACAGAACCTACGAGCAGTACTTC. Protein: CASSPRTDRTYEQYF.